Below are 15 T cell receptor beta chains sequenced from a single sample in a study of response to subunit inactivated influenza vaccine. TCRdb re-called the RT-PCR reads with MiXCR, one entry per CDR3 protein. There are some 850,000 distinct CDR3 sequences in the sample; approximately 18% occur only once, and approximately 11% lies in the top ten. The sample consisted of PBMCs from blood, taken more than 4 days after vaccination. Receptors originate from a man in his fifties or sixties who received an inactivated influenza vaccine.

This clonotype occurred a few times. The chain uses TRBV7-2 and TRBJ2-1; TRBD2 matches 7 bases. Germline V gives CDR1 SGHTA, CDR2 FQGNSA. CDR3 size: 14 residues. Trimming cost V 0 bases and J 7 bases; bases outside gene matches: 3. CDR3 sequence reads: CASSLAGTMNEQFF. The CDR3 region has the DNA TGTGCCAGCAGCTTAGCCGGGACTATGAATGAGCAGTTCTTC.

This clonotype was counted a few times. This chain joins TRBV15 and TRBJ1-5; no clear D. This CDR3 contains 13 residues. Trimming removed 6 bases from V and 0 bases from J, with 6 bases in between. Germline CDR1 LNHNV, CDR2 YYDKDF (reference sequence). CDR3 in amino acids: CATRRNSNQPQHF. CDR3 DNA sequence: TGTGCCACCAGGCGGAATAGCAATCAGCCCCAGCATTTT.

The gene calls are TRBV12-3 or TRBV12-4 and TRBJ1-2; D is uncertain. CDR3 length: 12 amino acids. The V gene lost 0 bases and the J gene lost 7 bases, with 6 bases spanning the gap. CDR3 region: CASSLAPIGYTF. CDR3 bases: TGTGCCAGCAGTTTAGCTCCTATTGGCTACACCTTC.

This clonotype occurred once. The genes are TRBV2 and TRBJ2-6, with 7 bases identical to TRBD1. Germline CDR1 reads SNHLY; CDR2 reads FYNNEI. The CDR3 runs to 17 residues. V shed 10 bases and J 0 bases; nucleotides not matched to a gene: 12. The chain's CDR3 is CAIITGVYVSGANVLTF. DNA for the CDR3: TGTGCCATCATAACAGGGGTATACGTCTCTGGGGCCAACGTCCTGACTTTC.

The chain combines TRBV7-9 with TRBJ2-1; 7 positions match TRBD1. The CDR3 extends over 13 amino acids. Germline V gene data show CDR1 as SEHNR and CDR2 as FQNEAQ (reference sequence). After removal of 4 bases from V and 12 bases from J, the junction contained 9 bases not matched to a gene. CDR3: CASSSQTGERQFF. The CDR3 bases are TGTGCCAGCAGCTCCCAAACAGGGGAAAGGCAGTTCTTC.

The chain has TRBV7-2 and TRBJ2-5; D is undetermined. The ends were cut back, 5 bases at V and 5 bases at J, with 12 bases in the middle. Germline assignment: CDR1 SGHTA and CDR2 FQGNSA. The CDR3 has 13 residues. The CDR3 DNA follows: TGTGCCAGCAGCCAATTAAGGGCGGAGACCCAGTACTTC. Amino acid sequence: CASSQLRAETQYF.

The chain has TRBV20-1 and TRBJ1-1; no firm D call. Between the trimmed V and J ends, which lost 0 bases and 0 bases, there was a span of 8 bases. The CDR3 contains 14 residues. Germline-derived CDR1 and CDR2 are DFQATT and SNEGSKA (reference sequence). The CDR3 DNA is TGCAGTGCTAGAGAAACAAGTATGAACACTGAAGCTTTCTTT. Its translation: CSARETSMNTEAFF.

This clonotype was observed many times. As DNA, the CDR3 is TGTGCCAGCAGTCTCCGAGGGACTGGAGGGACGCAGTATTTT. Amino acids: CASSLRGTGGTQYF. The V call is TRBV6-1, the J call TRBJ2-5, with D possibly TRBD2 on 6 matching bases. The DNA matches TRBJ2-3 better at its end, which makes the J call doubtful. Germline V lookup: CDR1 MNHNS, CDR2 SASEGT. This CDR3 spans 14 amino acids.

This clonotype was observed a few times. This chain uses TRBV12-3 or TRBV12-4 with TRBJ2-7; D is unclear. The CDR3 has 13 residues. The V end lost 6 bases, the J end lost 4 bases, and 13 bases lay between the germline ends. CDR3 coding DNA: TGTGCCAGCAGCTCCGCGGTGATTTACGAGCAGTACTTC. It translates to CASSSAVIYEQYF.

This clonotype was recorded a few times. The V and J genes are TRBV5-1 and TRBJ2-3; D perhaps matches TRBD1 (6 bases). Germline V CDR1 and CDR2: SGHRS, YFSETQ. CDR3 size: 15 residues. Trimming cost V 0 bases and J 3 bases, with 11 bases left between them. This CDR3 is CASSLDRELTDTQYF. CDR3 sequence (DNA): TGCGCCAGCAGCTTGGACAGGGAGCTAACAGATACGCAGTATTTT.

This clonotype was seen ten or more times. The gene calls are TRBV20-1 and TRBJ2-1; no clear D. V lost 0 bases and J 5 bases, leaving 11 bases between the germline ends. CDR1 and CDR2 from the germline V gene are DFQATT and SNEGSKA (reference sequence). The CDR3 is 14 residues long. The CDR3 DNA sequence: TGCAGTGCTAGAGATTCCTTTCAAAACAATGAGCAGTTCTTC. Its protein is CSARDSFQNNEQFF.

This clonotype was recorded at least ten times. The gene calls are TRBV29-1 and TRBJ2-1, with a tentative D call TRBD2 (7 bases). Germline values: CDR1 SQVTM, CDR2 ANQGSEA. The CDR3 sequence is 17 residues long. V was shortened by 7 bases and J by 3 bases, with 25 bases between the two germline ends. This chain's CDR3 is CSGYMGGLKGDYNEQFF. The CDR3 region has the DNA TGCAGCGGTTATATGGGGGGGCTTAAGGGCGACTACAATGAGCAGTTCTTC.

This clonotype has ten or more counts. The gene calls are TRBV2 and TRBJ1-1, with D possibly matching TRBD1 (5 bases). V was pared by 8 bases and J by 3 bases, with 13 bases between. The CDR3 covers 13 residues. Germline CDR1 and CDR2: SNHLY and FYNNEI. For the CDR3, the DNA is TGTGCCAGCGGTATTGGCAGGGACACTGAAGCTTTCTTT. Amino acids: CASGIGRDTEAFF.

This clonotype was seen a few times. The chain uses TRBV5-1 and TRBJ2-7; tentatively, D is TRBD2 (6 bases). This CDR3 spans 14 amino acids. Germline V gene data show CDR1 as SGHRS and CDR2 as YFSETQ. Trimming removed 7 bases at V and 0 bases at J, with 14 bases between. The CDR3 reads CASSAGGYSYEQYF. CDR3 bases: TGCGCCAGCTCAGCCGGGGGATACTCCTACGAGCAGTACTTC.

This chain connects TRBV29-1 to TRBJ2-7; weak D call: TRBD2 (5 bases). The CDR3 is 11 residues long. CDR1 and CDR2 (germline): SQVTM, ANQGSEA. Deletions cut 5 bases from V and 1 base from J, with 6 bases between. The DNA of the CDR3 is TGCAGCGTTCGGGAATCCTACGAGCAGTACTTC. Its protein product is CSVRESYEQYF.